This TCR beta chain was obtained from a study of blood T cell repertoires in COVID-19 (dated by TCRdb to 2018 to 2020). Context from the whole study: The collaborator samples originated in the United States, Italy and Spain and spanned the acute and convalescent phases of COVID-19. Where available, HLA class I and class II types were taken from metadata supplied by the sample provider and were not determined by assay-based typing. The repertoires were released in a freely available public database meant as a resource for research on the immune response to SARS-CoV-2. Deeply sampled blood TCRbeta repertoires from subjects exposed to, actively infected with, or recovered from COVID-19 were included in the dataset. A de-identified subject ID, COVID-19 status, age in years and sex were almost always included in the sample metadata. The material from the prospective study consisted of cDNA or gDNA derived from T cells, B-cell-depleted T cells, or PBMCs. The samples were drawn from two sources: the first 160 participants of the ongoing ImmuneRACE study, and fewer than 1,500 subjects contributed by 6 global collaborators. Broad study findings and their caveats: The quantity of clinical and demographic metadata differed by source and by participant and was supplied without curation.

In the prospective study, participants were 18 to 89 years old, resided in approximately 25 geographic areas of the United States, and were enrolled through a virtual design. Cohort assignment in the prospective study relied on participant-reported clinical history from a screening survey and a study questionnaire. ImmuneRACE Cohort 3 recovered participants were defined by two consecutive negative NP/OP PCR tests, healthcare professional clearance, or symptom resolution. In the prospective study, mobile phlebotomists collected whole blood, serum and a nasopharyngeal or oropharyngeal swab from each participant. Over a roughly 2-month period, participants in the prospective study had the option of providing additional blood draws and questionnaires. Prospective study blood samples were shipped either frozen or at room temperature before DNA extraction. Sequences SNHLY (CDR1) and FYNNEI (CDR2) are obtained from the germline V gene. The junction carries 16 bases between V and J, which are trimmed by 1 base and 13 bases respectively. Measured from the cysteine to the phenylalanine, the CDR3 is 13 residues long. Here the CDR3 DNA is all that survives: 39 bases in frame from base 1.

In regard to this clone: Its antigen remains undetermined. Base qualities are not provided; no much larger clone lies one nucleotide away.

TCRbeta CDR3 regions were amplified from genomic DNA using the immunoSEQ Assay, a bias-controlled multiplex PCR. The original pipeline was this. The number of nucleated cells in each sample was estimated from the amplification of reference gene primers within the assay. Sequence reads were collapsed and filtered to measure the absolute abundance of every unique TCRbeta CDR3 rearrangement. For each sample, productive Simpson clonality was calculated as the square root of Simpson's diversity index across productive rearrangements. TCRdb obtained this table from immuneACCESS and retained in-frame rearrangements with V and J assigned. These tables miss some clones; where compared with another copy, unresolved V genes account for less than half of the shortfall, and the remainder is unexplained. That table furnishes V, J and clone size, whereas the DNA furnished D and trimming. The sample data list 110,000 to 150,000 clones, and around 81% of these were observed just once. 6.2% of the sample is held by the ten biggest clonotypes.

The sequencing sample was made of PBMCs or T cells enriched from blood (not recorded which). The receptor chain draws on TRBV2 and TRBJ1-2; the D gene identity is not certain. The sequence came from a woman in her thirties or forties who had recovered from COVID-19. The CDR3 corresponds to CASSEGLRAGFTF. The nucleotide sequence reads TGTGCCAGCAGTGAAGGATTAAGAGCAGGATTCACCTTC. With the portions outside the CDR3 filled from the reference TRBV2 and TRBJ1-2 genes, the complete variable region becomes EPEVTQTPSHQVTQMGQEVILRCVPISNHLYFYWYRQILGQKVEFLVSFYNNEISEKSEIFDDQFSVERPDGSNFTLKIRSTKLEDSAMYFCASSEGLRAGFTFGSGTRLTVV.